The TCR beta chain under discussion was sequenced for a study of shared clonotypes between healthy human individuals. Study-wide results and limits: It was expected that sequencing depth would affect clonotype sharing among donors.

Samples underwent the assay at deep level. Data came from immunoSEQ multiplex PCR; TCRdb stores just in-frame clones and leaves some out. The sample has some 680,000 clones, around three quarters seen once; the top ten hold around 2%. About this clone itself: Antigen unknown.

The study separated CD4+ cells into CD45RA+ naive and CD45RA-negative memory subsets. Germline-derived CDR1 and CDR2 are SGHRS and YFSETQ. The V and J ends lost 0 bases and 6 bases respectively, with 13 bases between them. This CDR3 contains 14 residues. The TCR originated in a woman aged 25 to 39 in good health. The sample comprised memory CD4+ T cells sorted from blood. Subset reported: CD45RA-negative fraction. V and J are TRBV5-1 and TRBJ2-7, with D possibly being TRBD1 (5 bases). CDR3 in amino acids: CASSLAGNSGEQYF. As DNA, the CDR3 is TGCGCCAGCAGCTTGGCAGGGAATTCCGGCGAGCAGTACTTC. The variable domain in full, with the rest retrieved from reference TRBV5-1 and TRBJ2-7, is KAGVTQTPRYLIKTRGQQVTLSCSPISGHRSVSWYQQTPGQGLQFLFEYFSETQRNKGNFPGRFSGRQFSNSRSEMNVSTLELGDSALYLCASSLAGNSGEQYFGPGTRLTVT.